One and the same sample provided the 8 T cell receptor beta chains below, sequenced in a study of T cells in Graves' hyperthyroidism and ophthalmopathy. RNA transcripts provided the source from which TCR beta CDR3 regions were amplified. Primed by the HTBI set, a first-round RT-PCR was run on the TCR CDR3. Via MiXCR, TCRdb re-called the multiplex PCR reads, giving one row per CDR3 protein. The sample yields about 840,000 distinct CDR3 sequences, around 39% seen once. The sequencing input was blood. The receptors were sampled from a man aged 18 to 30 with Graves' hyperthyroidism.

This clonotype was picked up a small number of times. The V gene is TRBV4-3, the J gene TRBJ2-7; 8 positions match TRBD2. The V segment lost 0 bases and the J segment 6 bases; nucleotides outside the gene matches: 7. The CDR3 extends over 15 amino acids. The germline V gene has CDR1 LGHNA and CDR2 YSLEER. The CDR3 reads CASSQDSSGRSEQYF. The CDR3, as DNA: TGCGCCAGCAGCCAAGACAGCAGCGGGAGAAGCGAGCAGTACTTC.

This clonotype appeared once. The genes are TRBV15 and TRBJ1-5; TRBD1 agrees at 9 bases. With 3 bases clipped from V and 4 bases from J, the junction kept 7 bases outside the gene matches. The CDR3 sequence is 16 residues long. Looked up from germline, CDR1 is LNHNV and CDR2 is YYDKDF (reference sequence). CDR3 nucleotides: TGTGCCACCAGCAGCTTCGGACAGGGGTATAATCAGCCCCAGCATTTT. Its translation is CATSSFGQGYNQPQHF.

At least ten counts were recorded for this clonotype. The chain joins TRBV6-6 to TRBJ1-5; D gene ambiguous. The CDR3 loop spans 12 amino acids. CDR1 MNHNY and CDR2 SVGAGI come from the germline V gene (reference sequence). V was pared by 2 bases and J by 5 bases, with 4 bases between. The CDR3 protein is CASSYPDQPQHF. CDR3 coding DNA: TGTGCCAGCAGTTACCCGGATCAGCCCCAGCATTTT.

This clonotype appeared a few times. V usage is TRBV6-1 and J usage is TRBJ2-7; tentative D call: TRBD1 (6 bases). CDR3 length: 13 amino acids. V shed 4 bases and J shed 7 bases, with 14 bases lying between them. Germline V lookup: CDR1 MNHNS, CDR2 SASEGT. CDR3 amino acids: CASSVVGAGEQYF. The CDR3 DNA reads as TGTGCCAGCAGTGTGGTGGGGGCGGGTGAGCAGTACTTC.

Ten or more counts support this clonotype. The chain combines TRBV7-9 with TRBJ1-2; D remains ambiguous. The germline gives CDR1 SEHNR, CDR2 FQNEAQ (reference sequence). CDR3 length equals 12 residues. V dropped 6 bases and J dropped 10 bases, with 15 bases sitting between them. In nucleotides, the CDR3 is TGTGCCAGCAGTCTTAGGACGGAGCCCTACACCTTC. It specifies CASSLRTEPYTF.

This clonotype is a singleton in its sample. This chain links TRBV9 with TRBJ2-5; D possibly corresponds to TRBD2 (6 bases). V was pared by 5 bases and J by 7 bases, with 18 bases between. There are 14 residues in the CDR3. The germline gives CDR1 SGDLS, CDR2 YYNGEE. The CDR3 DNA reads as TGTGCCAGCAGTTACTCGGGCGGGGTTCGGACCCAGTACTTC. The encoded protein is CASSYSGGVRTQYF. Drawing the rest from reference TRBV9 and TRBJ2-5, the complete variable domain is DSGVTQTPKHLITATGQRVTLRCSPRSGDLSVYWYQQSLDQGLQFLIQYYNGEERAKGNILERFSAQQFPDLHSELNLSSLELGDSALYFCASSYSGGVRTQYFGPGTRLLVL.

This sequence joins TRBV19 and TRBJ2-5, with 12 bases identical to TRBD2. This CDR3 is built from 16 residues. The germline gives CDR1 LNHDA, CDR2 SQIVND (reference sequence). Losses at the gene ends were 6 bases for V and 1 base for J; bases not matched to a gene: 6. The CDR3 DNA reads as TGTGCCAGTAGCCGCCGGACTAGCGGGGTCCAAGAGACCCAGTACTTC. It specifies CASSRRTSGVQETQYF.

As regards this clonotype: Given a much more abundant clone one base away, this may be a read error. It is likely a read error, because the conserved phenylalanine at the end of the CDR3 is missing. This chain uses TRBV10-3 with TRBJ1-1; TRBD1 might be the D (5 bases). V was shortened by 8 bases and J by 2 bases, with 12 bases between the two germline ends. The CDR3 contains 13 residues. The germline CDR1 and CDR2 sequences are ENHRY and SYGVKD. The CDR3 DNA reads as TGTGCCATCTCTGGGGGTCGAAACACTGAAGCTTTCTCT. Protein: CAISGGRNTEAFS.